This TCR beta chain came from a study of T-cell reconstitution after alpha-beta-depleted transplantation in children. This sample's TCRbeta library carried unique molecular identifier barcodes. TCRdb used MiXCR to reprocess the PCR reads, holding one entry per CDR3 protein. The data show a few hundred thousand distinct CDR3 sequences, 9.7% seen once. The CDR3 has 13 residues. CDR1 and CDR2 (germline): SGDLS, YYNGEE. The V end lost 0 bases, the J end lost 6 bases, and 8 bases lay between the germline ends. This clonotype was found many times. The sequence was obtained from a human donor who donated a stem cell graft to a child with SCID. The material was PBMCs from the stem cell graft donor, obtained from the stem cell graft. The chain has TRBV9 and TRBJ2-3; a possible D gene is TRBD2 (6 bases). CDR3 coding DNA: TGTGCCAGCAGCGTAGCTCGGGAGGATACGCAGTATTTT. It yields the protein CASSVAREDTQYF.